These 27 T cell receptor beta chains were all obtained from the same sample, sequenced in a study of molecular identifiers for immune sequencing clone quantification. In TCRdb, the PCR reads were re-called with MiXCR into one record per CDR3 protein. Seen here are around 480,000 distinct CDR3 sequences, roughly 23% observed once, and the top ten hold 0.7% to 1%. Sequencing was carried out using naive CD8+ T cells from blood, with Jurkat cell RNA spiked in. Subset in this sample: FACS-sorted CD8+CD4-CCR7+CD45RA+ naive T cells. These receptors came from a human donor in good health. Some libraries in this study had Jurkat cell RNA spiked in.

The chain combines TRBV6-2 or TRBV6-3 with TRBJ2-3; 10 bases align to TRBD2. With 2 bases clipped from V and 0 bases from J, the junction kept 8 bases outside the gene matches. The CDR3 covers 18 residues. Germline V gene data show CDR1 as MNHEY and CDR2 as SVGEGT. In DNA, the CDR3 is TGTGCCAGCAGTTACAATCTAGCGGGGGACCCTAGCACAGATACGCAGTATTTT. This codes for CASSYNLAGDPSTDTQYF.

This chain uses TRBV4-3 with TRBJ2-1; 8 nucleotides align to TRBD2. V was clipped by 0 bases and J by 16 bases; unmatched bases: 8. Per the germline V gene, CDR1 is LGHNA and CDR2 is YSLEER. The CDR3 consists of 13 residues. The CDR3 nucleotides are TGCGCCAGCAGCCAAGAACGGGGGGGCTGGATATTCTTC. The encoded protein is CASSQERGGWIFF.

The V gene is TRBV27, the J gene TRBJ1-5; no definite D call. The CDR3 loop spans 12 amino acids. Trimming removed 7 bases at V and 7 bases at J, with 11 bases between. Per the germline V gene, CDR1 is MNHEY and CDR2 is SMNVEV (reference sequence). The CDR3 sequence is CASTSAGQPQHF. The CDR3 bases are TGTGCCAGCACTTCTGCTGGACAGCCCCAGCATTTT.

This clonotype was recorded many times. The genes are TRBV11-2 and TRBJ1-4; D gene ambiguous. Trimming pared 3 bases from V and 7 bases from J, leaving 6 bases between. The CDR3 covers 12 residues. In germline, CDR1 is SGHAT, CDR2 FQNNGV. The CDR3: CASSFMGEKLFF. As DNA, the CDR3 is TGTGCCAGCAGCTTTATGGGTGAAAAACTGTTTTTT.

CDR3 sequence reads: CASSPTGRAYEQYF. CDR3 sequence (DNA): TGTGCCAGCAGCCCCACAGGGCGCGCCTACGAGCAGTACTTC. The chain recombines TRBV6-5 with TRBJ2-7, with D possibly TRBD1 on 6 matching bases. Trimming removed 6 bases at V and 2 bases at J, with 14 bases between. From germline, CDR1 is MNHEY and CDR2 SVGAGI. This CDR3 spans 14 amino acids.

This clonotype was detected many times. J is TRBJ2-7 and V is TRBV7-2; no clear D gene. V lost 1 base to trimming and J lost 11 bases, with 9 bases between them. This CDR3 is built from 11 residues. In germline, CDR1 is SGHTA, CDR2 FQGNSA. The DNA of the CDR3 is TGTGCCAGCAGCTTAGGCACTGCCAAGTACTTC. Protein: CASSLGTAKYF.

This clonotype was detected a few times. V gene TRBV27 combines with J gene TRBJ1-2, with TRBD1 matching 8 bases. Looked up from germline, CDR1 is MNHEY and CDR2 is SMNVEV (reference sequence). This CDR3 spans 15 amino acids. Unmatched junction bases numbered 10, after V lost 5 bases and J lost 5 bases. This CDR3 reads CASSKPGQAIYGYTF. CDR3 in DNA: TGTGCCAGCAGTAAGCCGGGACAGGCCATTTATGGCTACACCTTC.

This clonotype has ten or more counts. This chain joins TRBV2 and TRBJ2-1; 12 bases map to TRBD1. There are 15 residues in the CDR3. V trimming: 6 bases; J trimming: 4 bases; junction bases outside the gene matches: 4. The germline V gene has CDR1 SNHLY and CDR2 FYNNEI. Written as DNA, the CDR3 is TGTGCCAGCAGCGGGACAGGGGGCGGGTACAATGAGCAGTTCTTC. Encoded protein: CASSGTGGGYNEQFF.

This clonotype was seen more than once but under ten times. The chain has TRBV6-5 and TRBJ2-7; D is tentatively TRBD1 or TRBD2 (5 bases each). In germline, CDR1 is MNHEY, CDR2 SVGAGI. The V and J ends lost 0 bases and 0 bases respectively, with 9 bases between them. This CDR3 is 15 amino acids long. The CDR3 spells CASSYSVGTSYEQYF. DNA for the CDR3: TGTGCCAGCAGTTACTCGGTCGGGACCTCCTACGAGCAGTACTTC.

This clonotype was detected only a few times. The genes are TRBV9 and TRBJ1-5; D unclear. This CDR3 spans 14 amino acids. The V end was cut by 0 bases, the J end by 3 bases, with 7 bases between. Per the germline V gene, CDR1 is SGDLS and CDR2 is YYNGEE. The CDR3 DNA follows: TGTGCCAGCAGCGTAGATGGCGTCAATCAGCCCCAGCATTTT. Amino acid sequence: CASSVDGVNQPQHF.

As regards this clonotype: A read error may be the cause here, since a much bigger clone is one base away. The gene calls are TRBV7-2 and TRBJ2-7, with D perhaps matching TRBD2 (5 bases). V was shortened by 0 bases and J by 5 bases, with 17 bases between the two germline ends. In germline, CDR1 is SGHTA, CDR2 FQGNSA. There are 16 residues in the CDR3. CDR3 sequence: CASSLAPGINIHEQYF. The CDR3 bases are TGTGCCAGCAGCTTAGCCCCCGGGATCAATATACACGAGCAGTACTTC.

This clonotype was picked up many times. The chain employs TRBV20-1 and TRBJ2-1; the D gene is possibly TRBD1 (5 bases). The CDR3 extends over 11 amino acids. V lost 4 bases to trimming and J lost 15 bases, with 16 bases between them. The germline V gene encodes CDR1 DFQATT and CDR2 SNEGSKA (reference sequence). CDR3 DNA sequence: TGCAGTGCTATACGCATGGGGCTAGGGTTCTTC. Its translation is CSAIRMGLGFF.

DNA for the CDR3: TGTGCCAGCCTCGCGGGACTAGCGGGGTACGAGCAGTACTTC. Translated: CASLAGLAGYEQYF. V gene TRBV6-2 or TRBV6-3 combines with J gene TRBJ2-7; the match to TRBD2 covers 13 bases. CDR3 length: 14 amino acids. CDR1 is MNHEY and CDR2 is SVGEGT in the germline V gene. The trim removed 8 bases at V and 4 bases at J, leaving 5 bases unmatched.

Only a few counts were recorded for this clonotype. This chain links TRBV12-3 or TRBV12-4 with TRBJ2-2; D is uncertain. The CDR3 extends over 17 amino acids. Trimming pared 7 bases from V and 1 base from J, leaving 19 bases between. CDR3 in DNA: TGTGCCAGCACAGACACTACCTATAACTTGAACACCGGGGAGCTGTTTTTT. It translates to CASTDTTYNLNTGELFF.

As concerns this clonotype: A read error may produce the germline difference seen at one junction end. The chain joins TRBV4-1 to TRBJ1-2, with D maybe TRBD1 (5 bases). Germline V gene lookup returns CDR1 MGHRA and CDR2 YSYEKL. This CDR3 comprises 16 residues. The CDR3 is CASSQDRRGGSYGYAF. CDR3 in DNA: TGCGCCAGCAGCCAAGATCGGAGGGGAGGGTCGTATGGCTACGCCTTC.

The rearrangement uses TRBV28 and TRBJ2-3, with 9 bases identical to TRBD2. Germline CDR1 and CDR2: MDHEN and SYDVKM. V trimming: 2 bases; J trimming: 4 bases; junction bases outside the gene matches: 7. The CDR3 is 16 amino acids. The CDR3, as DNA: TGTGCCAGCAGTTTAAATAGCGGGAGTTACTCAGATACGCAGTATTTT. It specifies CASSLNSGSYSDTQYF.

This clonotype was recorded a few times. The chain couples TRBV7-3 to TRBJ2-3, with no clear D. Germline V gives CDR1 SGHTA, CDR2 FQGTGA. Trimming took off 5 bases at V and 0 bases at J, with 18 bases between the two ends. This CDR3 is 17 amino acids long. In DNA form, the CDR3 reads TGTGCCAGCAGCCCTGAAAGCTTCGCGTTTAGCACAGATACGCAGTATTTT. This sequence encodes CASSPESFAFSTDTQYF.

The chain is built from TRBV4-3 and TRBJ1-6; 8 positions match TRBD1. The germline CDR1 and CDR2 sequences are LGHNA and YSLEER. The CDR3 extends over 19 amino acids. With V trimmed by 3 bases and J by 0 bases, 10 bases remained unmatched. CDR3 sequence: CASSHPTGEVGSYNSPLHF. The CDR3 nucleotides read TGCGCCAGCAGCCATCCGACAGGGGAGGTGGGCTCCTATAATTCACCCCTCCACTTT.

Ten or more counts support this clonotype. This chain joins TRBV7-2 and TRBJ1-1; D might be TRBD1 (6 bases). The V end was cut by 5 bases, the J end by 5 bases, with 15 bases between. Germline V gene sequence: CDR1 SGHTA, CDR2 FQGNSA. This CDR3 comprises 14 residues. The CDR3 DNA is TGTGCCAGCAGCCCCCTGGGAGGGGGGACTGAAGCTTTCTTT. Translating it yields CASSPLGGGTEAFF.

Only a few counts were recorded for this clonotype. This chain uses TRBV19 with TRBJ2-7, with 7 bases matching TRBD1. This CDR3 spans 16 amino acids. CDR1 is LNHDA, CDR2 SQIVND, per germline (reference sequence). V was clipped by 0 bases and J by 3 bases; unmatched bases: 8. This chain's CDR3 is CASSIDGTARIYEQYF. CDR3 in DNA: TGTGCCAGTAGTATAGATGGGACAGCAAGGATCTACGAGCAGTACTTC.

This clonotype was counted many times. The V and J genes are TRBV4-3 and TRBJ2-7; 7 bases align to TRBD1. The CDR3 is made up of 15 amino acids. With V trimmed by 0 bases and J by 3 bases, 5 bases remained unmatched. CDR1 and CDR2 from the germline V gene are LGHNA and YSLEER. CDR3 DNA: TGCGCCAGCAGCCAAGATTACCCAGGGGGCTACGAGCAGTACTTC. This codes for CASSQDYPGGYEQYF.

The chain is built from TRBV6-2 or TRBV6-3 and TRBJ1-4; D gene uncertain. CDR1 and CDR2 (germline): MNHEY, SVGEGT. This CDR3 region has 15 residues. V gave up 7 bases and J gave up 0 bases, with 12 bases separating them. CDR3 nucleotides: TGTGCCAGCACTATTTCAGCGTCAACTAATGAAAAACTGTTTTTT. This translates into CASTISASTNEKLFF.

This chain connects TRBV12-3 or TRBV12-4 to TRBJ1-1, with TRBD1 as a possible D gene (6 bases). Deletions cut 4 bases from V and 7 bases from J, with 10 bases between. The CDR3 is 12 residues long. The CDR3 DNA reads TGTGCCAGCAGTTCCGGACAGTTTGAAGCTTTCTTT. It yields the protein CASSSGQFEAFF.

This clonotype occurred many times. The CDR3 spells CASRTDNTEAFF. CDR3 in DNA: TGTGCCAGCAGGACAGATAACACTGAAGCTTTCTTT. The chain couples TRBV11-2 to TRBJ1-1; possibly TRBD1 for D (5 bases). V lost 6 bases to trimming and J lost 2 bases, with 7 bases between them. Germline-derived CDR1 and CDR2 are SGHAT and FQNNGV. This CDR3 has 12 residues.

The chain recombines TRBV20-1 with TRBJ2-2; 8 positions agree with TRBD2. Germline V CDR1 and CDR2: DFQATT, SNEGSKA (reference sequence). The CDR3 runs to 14 residues. V was pared by 5 bases and J by 2 bases, with 4 bases of the junction left unmatched. The CDR3 DNA reads TGCAGTGCTGAGCGGGAGTTTAACACCGGGGAGCTGTTTTTT. As protein: CSAEREFNTGELFF.

The chain couples TRBV6-5 to TRBJ2-2; no clear D gene. Germline CDR1 is MNHEY and CDR2 is SVGAGI. Trimming cost V 2 bases and J 7 bases, with 8 bases left between them. The CDR3 runs to 13 residues. The CDR3 here is CASSYIASGELFF. CDR3 nucleotide sequence: TGTGCCAGCAGTTACATCGCTAGCGGGGAGCTGTTTTTT.

J is TRBJ2-3 and V is TRBV12-5; 11 bases are shared with TRBD2. This CDR3 contains 16 residues. V lost 5 bases, J lost 2 bases, and 6 bases stayed unmatched. Germline CDR1 and CDR2: LGHNT and FRNRAP. CDR3 nucleotides: TGTGCTAGTGGTCCAGGACTAGCGGGCGTCACAGATACGCAGTATTTT. Residues: CASGPGLAGVTDTQYF. The full variable domain, with the rest looked up from reference TRBV12-5 and TRBJ2-3, is DARVTQTPRHKVTEMGQEVTMRCQPILGHNTVFWYRQTMMQGLELLAYFRNRAPLDDSGMPKDRFSAEMPDATLATLKIQPSEPRDSAVYFCASGPGLAGVTDTQYFGPGTRLTVL.